Shown below are 27 T cell receptor beta chains from a single sample sequenced in a study of shared clonotypes between healthy human individuals. Clones were read by immunoSEQ multiplex PCR, and TCRdb kept only the in-frame ones, dropping some. Seen here are 2 million to 2.5 million clones, 95% observed once, and the top ten hold about 0.13%. Sequences were obtained from naive CD4+ T cells sorted from blood. Subset of the sample: CD45RA+ positively selected. The receptors stem from a man aged 18 to 30 in good health.

V is TRBV5-1 and J is TRBJ2-1; 7 bases map to TRBD2. Germline trimming cut 4 bases from V and 0 bases from J; bases unmatched to any gene: 4. Germline CDR1 reads SGHRS; CDR2 reads YFSETQ. The length of the CDR3 is 15 residues. In DNA form, the CDR3 reads TGCGCCAGCAGCAGGACTAGGAGCTCCTACAATGAGCAGTTCTTC. This codes for CASSRTRSSYNEQFF.

The rearrangement links TRBV10-3 to TRBJ2-1; 11 bases map to TRBD2. Germline CDR1 and CDR2: ENHRY and SYGVKD. V was clipped by 3 bases and J by 6 bases; unmatched bases: 7. The CDR3 covers 16 residues. This chain's CDR3 is CAISDTVLAGVNEQFF. The CDR3 nucleotides are TGTGCCATCAGTGATACTGTACTAGCGGGAGTCAATGAGCAGTTCTTC.

The genes are TRBV30 and TRBJ1-4; TRBD1 matches 8 bases. The V and J ends lost 3 bases and 7 bases, in that order; junction bases with no gene match: 4. The CDR3 runs to 13 residues. Germline V gives CDR1 GTSNPN, CDR2 SVGIG (reference sequence). CDR3 residues: CAWRAGGVEKLFF. The CDR3 bases are TGTGCCTGGAGAGCAGGGGGCGTTGAAAAACTGTTTTTT.

V and J are TRBV30 and TRBJ1-5; tentatively, D is TRBD1 (6 bases). CDR1 and CDR2 from the germline V gene are GTSNPN and SVGIG (reference sequence). The CDR3 has 15 amino acids. V lost 4 bases to trimming and J lost 0 bases, with 13 bases between them. CDR3 nucleotides: TGTGCCTGGACTAGGGGGGGGCTTAGCAATCAGCCCCAGCATTTT. It yields the protein CAWTRGGLSNQPQHF.

The gene calls are TRBV10-2 and TRBJ1-3; no definite D call. The CDR3 extends over 12 amino acids. Germline CDR1 reads WSHSY; CDR2 reads SAAADI. V lost 2 bases and J lost 4, with 3 bases in between. In DNA, the CDR3 is TGCGCCAGCAGTGAGGACGGAAACACCATATATTTT. This encodes CASSEDGNTIYF.

The V call is TRBV6-5, the J call TRBJ1-1; 7 nucleotides agree with TRBD1. The CDR3 covers 14 residues. Germline values: CDR1 MNHEY, CDR2 SVGAGI. With 4 bases clipped from V and 6 bases from J, the junction kept 8 bases outside the gene matches. The CDR3, as DNA: TGTGCCAGCAGTTCCAACAGGGGTGGGTCTGAAGCTTTCTTT. Translation: CASSSNRGGSEAFF.

The V gene is TRBV21-1, the J gene TRBJ2-7. TRBV21-1 corresponds to a pseudogene. There are 17 residues in the CDR3. The CDR3 here is CASSLMMDSDWEDEQYF. The CDR3 nucleotides read TGTGCCAGCAGCCTTATGATGGACAGCGATTGGGAGGACGAGCAGTACTTC.

This chain joins TRBV5-8 and TRBJ2-7; D could derive from TRBD1 or TRBD2 (5 bases each). The germline V gene encodes CDR1 SGHTS and CDR2 YDEGEE. V was clipped by 4 bases and J by 3 bases, with 14 bases between them. The CDR3 sequence is 14 residues long. CDR3 residues: CASSRGMGDYEQYF. The CDR3 region has the DNA TGTGCCAGCAGCAGGGGAATGGGAGACTACGAGCAGTACTTC. Full variable domain (outside the CDR3, taken from reference TRBV5-8 and TRBJ2-7): EAGVTQSPTHLIKTRGQQATLRCSPISGHTSVYWYQQALGLGLQFLLWYDEGEERNRGNFPPRFSGRQFPNYSSELNVNALELEDSALYLCASSRGMGDYEQYFGPGTRLTVT.

V gene TRBV4-3 combines with J gene TRBJ1-6; 7 bases line up with TRBD1. V shed 0 bases and J 2 bases; nucleotides not matched to a gene: 7. This CDR3 region has 18 residues. CDR1 is LGHNA and CDR2 is YSLEER in the germline V gene. CDR3 in amino acids: CASSQDPRGLTYNSPLHF. CDR3 bases: TGCGCCAGCAGCCAAGATCCGAGGGGGCTAACCTATAATTCACCCCTCCACTTT.

The chain links TRBV9 to TRBJ1-2, with D uncertain. The germline V and J ends were trimmed by 4 bases and 4 bases, with 17 bases remaining between them. This CDR3 spans 15 amino acids. The germline gives CDR1 SGDLS, CDR2 YYNGEE. The CDR3: CASSCREGGSYGYTF. The CDR3, as DNA: TGTGCCAGCAGCTGTAGGGAGGGAGGTTCCTATGGCTACACCTTC.

The rearrangement uses TRBV7-2 and TRBJ2-7, with D maybe TRBD1 (5 bases). The CDR3 loop spans 13 amino acids. CDR1 SGHTA and CDR2 FQGNSA come from the germline V gene. Trimming removed 4 bases from V and 7 bases from J, with 14 bases in between. Written as DNA, the CDR3 is TGTGCCAGCAGCTCCCCCGGTAGGACAGAGCAGTACTTC. Protein sequence: CASSSPGRTEQYF.

V is TRBV9 and J is TRBJ2-7; 7 nucleotides agree with TRBD2. The CDR3 sequence is 15 residues long. V trimming: 0 bases; J trimming: 1 base; junction bases outside the gene matches: 4. Germline CDR1 SGDLS, CDR2 YYNGEE. The CDR3 DNA reads as TGTGCCAGCAGCGTAGGGAGCGGGGCGTCCTACGAGCAGTACTTC. Its protein product is CASSVGSGASYEQYF.

For this clone: The same CDR3 arises from other DNA sequences in this sample as well. The chain couples TRBV7-2 to TRBJ2-1; D not certain. Trimming took 5 bases from V and 7 from J, leaving 6 bases between them. Germline values: CDR1 SGHTA, CDR2 FQGNSA. The CDR3 is 11 amino acids. CDR3 loop: CASSPSNEQFF. CDR3 sequence (DNA): TGTGCCAGCAGCCCGAGTAATGAGCAGTTCTTC.

The rearrangement joins TRBV19 to TRBJ2-7, with TRBD1 matching 10 bases. Germline V gene sequence: CDR1 LNHDA, CDR2 SQIVND (reference sequence). Trimming removed 5 bases from V and 6 bases from J; junction bases left unmatched: 10. The CDR3 has 15 residues. Here the CDR3 reads CASSDRDRGKGEQYF. CDR3 coding DNA: TGTGCCAGTAGTGATAGGGACAGGGGAAAAGGCGAGCAGTACTTC.

This sequence joins TRBV5-1 and TRBJ2-1; 7 bases fit TRBD1. The ends lost 1 base at V and 7 bases at J; junction bases unmatched: 8. Germline CDR1 reads SGHRS; CDR2 reads YFSETQ. The CDR3 consists of 15 residues. The CDR3 bases are TGCGCCAGCAGCTTGACAGGGGTGTATGTAAATGAGCAGTTCTTC. Translating it yields CASSLTGVYVNEQFF.

This sequence joins TRBV10-3 and TRBJ1-3; the D gene is possibly TRBD1 (5 bases). Germline CDR1 reads ENHRY; CDR2 reads SYGVKD. The germline V and J ends were trimmed by 7 bases and 4 bases, with 14 bases remaining between them. The length of the CDR3 is 14 residues. CDR3 DNA: TGTGCCATCACGCCGGACAATCCGGGAAACACCATATATTTT. Its protein is CAITPDNPGNTIYF.

Remarks on this clone: Other DNA sequences in this specimen translate into the identical CDR3. The V call is TRBV5-1, the J call TRBJ2-4; TRBD1 might be the D (5 bases). Between the trimmed V and J ends, which lost 4 bases and 1 base, there was a span of 9 bases. The CDR3 is made up of 14 amino acids. Germline CDR1 SGHRS, CDR2 YFSETQ. Here the CDR3 reads CASSLGVAKNIQYF. The CDR3 region has the DNA TGCGCCAGCAGCCTAGGGGTTGCCAAAAACATTCAGTACTTC.

V is TRBV5-1 and J is TRBJ2-5; 15 bases fit TRBD2. This CDR3 spans 16 amino acids. J gave up 2 bases and V 2 bases, and 1 base lay outside the gene matches. In germline, CDR1 is SGHRS, CDR2 YFSETQ. The CDR3 coding sequence is TGCGCCAGCAGCTTTGGGACTAGCGGGGGGCAAGAGACCCAGTACTTC. Translation: CASSFGTSGGQETQYF. Full variable domain (remainder filled in from reference TRBV5-1 and TRBJ2-5): KAGVTQTPRYLIKTRGQQVTLSCSPISGHRSVSWYQQTPGQGLQFLFEYFSETQRNKGNFPGRFSGRQFSNSRSEMNVSTLELGDSALYLCASSFGTSGGQETQYFGPGTRLLVL.

J is TRBJ1-5 and V is TRBV27; 8 positions match TRBD1. V lost 7 bases, J lost 4 bases, and 12 bases stayed unmatched. The germline CDR1 and CDR2 sequences are MNHEY and SMNVEV (reference sequence). The CDR3 runs 16 residues. The CDR3 bases are TGTGCCAGCAAAGCAGGGGGCGCGGTAAGTAATCAGCCCCAGCATTTT. Translated, it gives CASKAGGAVSNQPQHF.

The rearrangement uses TRBV10-2 and TRBJ2-3; weak D call: TRBD2 (6 bases). The V and J ends lost 6 bases and 3 bases respectively, with 16 bases between them. Looked up from germline, CDR1 is WSHSY and CDR2 is SAAADI. The CDR3 has 15 amino acids. CDR3 nucleotides: TGCGCCAGCAGAGACCTAGCGAAACTGACAGATACGCAGTATTTT. Its protein product is CASRDLAKLTDTQYF.

The chain recombines TRBV2 with TRBJ2-7; D may be TRBD1 (6 bases). V lost 5 bases and J 3 bases, leaving 20 bases between the germline ends. Germline V lookup: CDR1 SNHLY, CDR2 FYNNEI. The CDR3 covers 16 residues. For the CDR3, the DNA is TGTGCCAGCAGTTCACGCGTGGGTGACAGGATCTACGAGCAGTACTTC. It translates to CASSSRVGDRIYEQYF. Variable domain in full (rest from reference TRBV2 and TRBJ2-7): EPEVTQTPSHQVTQMGQEVILRCVPISNHLYFYWYRQILGQKVEFLVSFYNNEISEKSEIFDDQFSVERPDGSNFTLKIRSTKLEDSAMYFCASSSRVGDRIYEQYFGPGTRLTVT.

This chain connects TRBV2 to TRBJ2-7, with 9 bases aligning to TRBD2. The V gene end was trimmed by 5 bases and the J gene end by 4 bases; junction bases not matched to a gene: 6. Germline loops: CDR1 SNHLY, CDR2 FYNNEI. The CDR3 is 14 residues long. In nucleotides, the CDR3 is TGTGCCAGCAGTCCTAGCGGGGTCCCGTACGAGCAGTACTTC. It encodes CASSPSGVPYEQYF.

This clone appeared a single time. This rearrangement joins TRBV19 to TRBJ1-5, with D possibly matching TRBD1 (6 bases). Germline V lookup: CDR1 LNHDA, CDR2 SQIVND (reference sequence). This CDR3 spans 16 amino acids. The ends were cut back, 5 bases at V and 0 bases at J, with 14 bases in the middle. The chain's CDR3 is CASSLRTEYSNQPQHF. The CDR3 DNA follows: TGTGCCAGTAGTCTCCGGACAGAATATAGCAATCAGCCCCAGCATTTT.

CDR3 DNA sequence: TGTGCCAGCAGACAACCGGGGGACTACAATGAGCAGTTCTTC. It translates to CASRQPGDYNEQFF. The rearrangement uses TRBV5-4 and TRBJ2-1; D is possibly TRBD2 (6 bases). Germline loops: CDR1 SGHNT, CDR2 YYREEE (reference sequence). The CDR3 length is 14 residues. The ends were cut back, 5 bases at V and 3 bases at J, with 12 bases in the middle.

V and J are TRBV11-2 and TRBJ2-1; 11 nucleotides match TRBD2. CDR1 SGHAT and CDR2 FQNNGV come from the germline V gene. CDR3 length: 18 residues. V was clipped by 3 bases and J by 8 bases; unmatched bases: 15. CDR3: CASSLWGSGRAQIYEQFF. The CDR3, as DNA: TGTGCCAGCAGCTTGTGGGGTAGCGGGAGGGCCCAGATCTATGAGCAGTTCTTC.

This chain connects TRBV19 to TRBJ2-7; D could derive from TRBD1 or TRBD2 (5 bases each). CDR1 LNHDA and CDR2 SQIVND come from the germline V gene (reference sequence). The CDR3 is made up of 16 amino acids. The V gene lost 7 bases and the J gene lost 2 bases, with 21 bases spanning the gap. This CDR3 reads CASKSVAAGSPYEQYF. The CDR3 coding sequence is TGTGCCAGTAAATCGGTCGCGGCAGGGAGCCCCTACGAGCAGTACTTC.

To note about this clone: This sample includes further DNA sequences coding for the same CDR3. The chain is built from TRBV4-1 and TRBJ1-2; D unclear. Trimming left V 3 bases short and J 2 bases short, with 10 bases between. Germline V gene lookup returns CDR1 MGHRA and CDR2 YSYEKL. This CDR3 has 14 amino acids. CDR3 bases: TGCGCCAGCAGCCAGGACCTGGGGAACTATGGCTACACCTTC. It codes for CASSQDLGNYGYTF.